The rows below give T cell receptor beta chains drawn from one sample of a study of T cell repertoires in cytomegalovirus infection. TCRdb reprocessed the reads with MiXCR, giving one entry per CDR3 protein. Of roughly 340,000 distinct CDR3 sequences in the sample, roughly 28% were seen once. The antigens these receptors bind are not known. The sample was cultured PBMCs, taken from culture after CMV antigen stimulation. These receptors came from a human donor in good health (CMV status not recorded). Some clones in this sample may be carry-over from other donors' samples. Both conserved end residues are part of each CDR3. D genes are given only for firm matches. Clone size is stated in some rows and not others, as once, few, many or a class when expanded.

>TRBD1|TRBJ2-2|-|TRBV6-6
TGTGCCAGCAGATACACAAGCTCAGGGGGTTTCACCGGGGAGCTGTTTTTT
CASRYTSSGGFTGELFF
>-|TRBJ2-7|few|TRBV20-1
TGCAGTGCTCCGCCCAGGGGCTCCTACGAGCAGTACTTC
CSAPPRGSYEQYF
>-|TRBJ1-5|-|TRBV27
TGTGCCAGCAGTTTTAGAGTGGAAAATCAGCCCCAGCATTTT
CASSFRVENQPQHF
>-|TRBJ1-3|few|TRBV28
TGTGCCAGCAGGCCTCAGGGAAGGTCTGGAAACACCATATATTTT
CASRPQGRSGNTIYF
>TRBD1|TRBJ2-3|-|TRBV12-3/TRBV12-4
TGTGCCAGCAGTCGGCGACAGGGGGGTAGCACAGATACGCAGTATTTT
CASSRRQGGSTDTQYF
>-|TRBJ1-2|few|TRBV5-6
TGTGCCAGCAGCTTGGTTAGTCCAGGGAGCTATGGCTACACCTTC
CASSLVSPGSYGYTF
>-|TRBJ1-2|-|TRBV6-2/TRBV6-3
TGTGCCAGCACCCCCAGGGGCAGCCATGGCTACACCTTC
CASTPRGSHGYTF
>TRBD1|TRBJ2-1|-|TRBV24-1
TGTGCCACGTCCGGGACAGGGCCCGACAATGAGCAGTTCTTC
CATSGTGPDNEQFF
>-|TRBJ2-7|-|TRBV6-5
TGTGCCAGCAAAGCCAATGCCTTCGGGGAGCAGTACTTC
CASKANAFGEQYF
>-|TRBJ1-1|few|TRBV12-3/TRBV12-4
TGTGCCAGCAGCTTATCCAGGGGAACTGAAGCTTTCTTT
CASSLSRGTEAFF
>-|TRBJ2-7|few|TRBV5-1
TGCGCCAGCAGCTTGGCCGGAGGGCCCGAGCAGTACTTC
CASSLAGGPEQYF
>TRBD2|TRBJ2-1|many|TRBV7-8
TGTGCCAGCAGCTTAGGTAGCGGGAGCCACAATGAGCAGTTCTTC
CASSLGSGSHNEQFF
>-|TRBJ1-2|-|TRBV19
TGTGCCAGTAGCCCTCAGGGTAAAGGGTATGGCTACACCTTC
CASSPQGKGYGYTF
>-|TRBJ1-6|few|TRBV12-3/TRBV12-4
TGTGCCAGCAGTCCGGCGTGGCAGCTCAATTCACCCCTCCACTTT
CASSPAWQLNSPLHF
>TRBD1|TRBJ2-7|-|TRBV20-1
TGCAGTGCCTGGACAGGGGCTTCCTACGAGCAGTACTTC
CSAWTGASYEQYF
>-|TRBJ1-1|-|TRBV9
TGTGCCAGCAGCGAAGCGATGAACACTGAAGCTTTCTTT
CASSEAMNTEAFF
>-|TRBJ2-1|-|TRBV12-3/TRBV12-4
TGTGCCAGCAGTTTTGGAGGGAACAATGAGCAGTTCTTC
CASSFGGNNEQFF
>-|TRBJ2-7|many|TRBV5-6
TGTGCCAGCAGCTGGAGGGGGGGGGAGCAGTACTTC
CASSWRGGEQYF
>-|TRBJ1-2|-|TRBV6-2/TRBV6-3
TGTGCCAGCAGTTACGATCTCGACAAAACGAGATATGGCTACACCTTC
CASSYDLDKTRYGYTF
>-|TRBJ1-2|-|TRBV7-2
TGTGCCAGCAGCCCCGACTCGCCGGGCGGCTATGGCTACACCTTC
CASSPDSPGGYGYTF
>-|TRBJ1-5|-|TRBV18
TGTGCCAGCTCACCACCCGGCGGGGAAGTTCAGCCCCAGCATTTT
CASSPPGGEVQPQHF
>-|TRBJ2-3|-|TRBV11-1
TGTGCCAGCAGCTTAAGAGACCAGCCAGATACGCAGTATTTT
CASSLRDQPDTQYF
>-|TRBJ1-5|-|TRBV7-9
TGTGCCAGCAGCACCGCAGGGGCCCCGAATCAGCCCCAGCATTTT
CASSTAGAPNQPQHF
>TRBD2|TRBJ2-3|few|TRBV28
TGTGCCAGCAGTTTTCCGCTAGCGGGAGGCGCAGATACGCAGTATTTT
CASSFPLAGGADTQYF